This record covers a single TCR beta chain. TCRdb re-derived calls from the RT-PCR reads in MiXCR, one entry per CDR3 protein. The table shows about 700,000 distinct CDR3 sequences, with over 12% occurring only once. The length of the CDR3 is 11 residues. From germline, CDR1 is LNHDA and CDR2 SQIVND (reference sequence). V was pared by 5 bases and J by 12 bases, with 11 bases between. The sample comprised memory CD4+ T cells from blood. This clonotype originated in a female donor in good health, serving as a healthy control. The gene calls are TRBV19 and TRBJ1-5; TRBD1 is a possible D gene (5 bases). The CDR3 DNA reads as TGTGCCAGTAGTCTCCGGGACTACCAGCATTTT. It yields the protein CASSLRDYQHF.